This T cell receptor (beta chain) was profiled in a study of T cells in Graves' hyperthyroidism and ophthalmopathy. Using RNA transcripts as the source, TCR beta CDR3 regions were amplified. First-round RT-PCR with HTBI primers amplified the TCR CDR3 region. TCRdb recomputed calls from the multiplex PCR reads with MiXCR, one row per CDR3 protein. The top ten hold approximately 35% of the sample, which has about 270,000 distinct CDR3 sequences, more than 20% seen once. This clonotype was seen repeatedly, ten times or more. This TCR was recovered from a woman aged 35 to 49 with Graves' ophthalmopathy. Sample: blood.

CDR3 DNA sequence: TGTGCCAGCACTGACGCGACCTACGAGCAGTACTTC. It specifies CASTDATYEQYF. V usage is TRBV2 and J usage is TRBJ2-7; no reliable D call. Germline values: CDR1 SNHLY, CDR2 FYNNEI. This CDR3 has 12 amino acids. V was trimmed by 7 bases and J by 2 bases, leaving 9 bases between them. Combining the CDR3 with reference TRBV2 and TRBJ2-7 gives the whole variable domain EPEVTQTPSHQVTQMGQEVILRCVPISNHLYFYWYRQILGQKVEFLVSFYNNEISEKSEIFDDQFSVERPDGSNFTLKIRSTKLEDSAMYFCASTDATYEQYFGPGTRLTVT.